The clone carrying this T cell receptor (beta chain) was counted at least ten times. Germline lookup yields CDR1 SGHRS and CDR2 YFSETQ. The CDR3 has 15 residues. The V segment lost 5 bases and the J segment 4 bases; nucleotides outside the gene matches: 9. This record belongs to a study of blood T cells in healthy people across ages. The second PCR ran about 7 to 12 cycles with a sample-barcoded 5' primer and J-beta primers. TCRdb reprocessed the 5' RACE reads with MiXCR, giving one entry per CDR3 protein. The repertoire consists of 850,000 to 1,000,000 distinct CDR3 sequences, with around 46% occurring once and the leading ten covering roughly 13%.

V gene TRBV5-1 combines with J gene TRBJ2-7; 10 bases fit TRBD2. The TCR was taken from a man aged 30 to 45 in good health. Material: blood. CDR3 protein: CASSFGAGGQYEQYF. The CDR3, as DNA: TGCGCCAGCAGTTTCGGAGCGGGGGGGCAATACGAGCAGTACTTC.